Listed below are T cell receptor beta chains from one sample, sequenced in a study of shared clonotypes between healthy human individuals. Here immunoSEQ multiplex PCR was the method, and the copy in TCRdb shows in-frame clones only, minus some. The sample has around 2.3 million clones, around 95% seen once. Sequenced: naive CD4+ T cells sorted from blood. Receptor source: a man between 18 and 35 years old in good health. The CDR3 runs from the conserved cysteine through the conserved F or W. The order of the fields is D gene, J gene, clone size, V gene, CDR3 length, CDR3 DNA, CDR3 protein. D genes are given only for firm matches. Size tells how often a clone was seen (once, few, many) or the class of an expanded clone, and some rows leave it out.

TRBD2 | TRBJ2-7 | NA | TRBV6-8 | 13 | TGTGCCAGCATTCCTAGCGGCGGCCACGAGCAGTACTTC | CASIPSGGHEQYF
NA | TRBJ2-3 | NA | TRBV10-2 | 15 | TGCGCCAGCAGTGAGACACTAGAAAGCACAGATACGCAGTATTTT | CASSETLESTDTQYF
NA | TRBJ2-7 | NA | TRBV7-2 | 13 | TGTGCCAGCAGCTTAGTGAGCGTAGGTGAGCAGTACTTC | CASSLVSVGEQYF
NA | TRBJ1-1 | NA | TRBV20-1 | 11 | TGCAGTGCTAGAGAGGAGACGACGGGTTTCTTT | CSAREETTGFF
NA | TRBJ1-1 | NA | TRBV25-1 | 13 | TGTGCCAGCAGTGAATCGATGAACACTGAAGCTTTCTTT | CASSESMNTEAFF
NA | TRBJ1-2 | NA | TRBV6-4 | 14 | TGTGCCAGCAGTGATCCAGGTACCAACTATGGCTACACCTTC | CASSDPGTNYGYTF
TRBD2 | TRBJ2-1 | NA | TRBV6-6 | 15 | TGTGCCAGCAGTCGCGGGGGGGCCTCCTACAATGAGCAGTTCTTC | CASSRGGASYNEQFF
NA | TRBJ1-6 | NA | TRBV2 | 14 | TGTGCCAGCAGGGTACAGGGCTTAAATTCACCCCTCCACTTT | CASRVQGLNSPLHF
NA | TRBJ1-1 | NA | TRBV2 | 12 | TGTGCCAGCAGTGGGCAGGGGAATTCGGCTTTCTTT | CASSGQGNSAFF
NA | TRBJ2-7 | NA | TRBV19 | 14 | TGTGCCAGTAGTGACAGAAGCAACTCCTACGAGCAGTACTTC | CASSDRSNSYEQYF
NA | TRBJ2-7 | NA | TRBV5-4 | 13 | TGTGCCAGCAGCTTGGGTAGCAGATACGAGCAGTACTTC | CASSLGSRYEQYF
NA | TRBJ2-6 | NA | TRBV7-3 | 15 | TGTGCCAGCAGCTTCGCTCCGTCTGGGGCCAACGTCCTGACTTTC | CASSFAPSGANVLTF
NA | TRBJ1-1 | NA | TRBV6-5 | 14 | TGTGCCAGCAGTTACGGGACGGTCAACACTGAAGCTTTCTTT | CASSYGTVNTEAFF
TRBD2 | TRBJ2-5 | once | TRBV7-2 | 16 | TGTGCCAGCAGCTTAGCGTCGGGAGGAATCCAAGAGACCCAGTACTTC | CASSLASGGIQETQYF
TRBD1 | TRBJ2-7 | NA | TRBV5-4 | 13 | TGTGCCAGCAGCCGGGACAGGGGTATGGAGCAGTACTTC | CASSRDRGMEQYF
TRBD1 | TRBJ2-5 | NA | TRBV11-2 | 17 | TGTGCCAGCAGCCCTCAAAGGACAGGGAAGGTCCCGGAGACCCAGTACTTC | CASSPQRTGKVPETQYF